A single sample gave rise to the 17 T cell receptor beta chains below, sequenced in a study of cytomegalovirus exposure and HLA in healthy donors. 13 Jbeta primers and 60 Vbeta primers were used for the PCR. Only in-frame clones appear in the TCRdb table, and some are missing; sequencing was by immunoSEQ multiplex PCR. The table includes some 200,000 clones, 76% detected once. The source material was PBMCs. Receptors were obtained from a man between 18 and 29 years old in good health and CMV-seronegative.

The chain employs TRBV7-6 and TRBJ1-1; 9 bases map to TRBD1. The germline gives CDR1 SGHVS, CDR2 FNYEAQ. The CDR3 covers 17 residues. The V and J ends lost 1 base and 6 bases, in that order; junction bases with no gene match: 12. The CDR3 sequence is CASSLGAGTGSGAEAFF. The CDR3 DNA reads as TGTGCCAGCAGCTTAGGTGCCGGGACAGGGTCGGGCGCTGAAGCTTTCTTT.

This clone was seen once. This rearrangement joins TRBV5-1 to TRBJ2-1, with 7 positions matching TRBD2. J lost 7 bases, V lost 0 bases, and 10 bases had no gene match. Germline V CDR1 and CDR2: SGHRS, YFSETQ. The CDR3 has 16 residues. The CDR3 reads CASSLASGALRNEQFF. The CDR3 DNA reads as TGCGCCAGCAGCTTGGCCAGCGGGGCACTTCGTAATGAGCAGTTCTTC.

In the case of this clone: One end of the junction is discordant with germline, which a read error may explain. The chain recombines TRBV7-7 with TRBJ1-2; a weak D match, TRBD1 (6 bases). CDR1 and CDR2 from the germline V gene are SSHAT and FNYEAQ (reference sequence). This CDR3 is 18 amino acids long. The CDR3: CASSCRRRSGGVRYGYTF. The CDR3, as DNA: TGTGCTAGCAGCTGCCGAAGGAGATCGGGGGGCGTAAGGTATGGCTACACCTTC.

The chain joins TRBV18 to TRBJ1-5; tentatively, D is TRBD1 (5 bases). V was clipped by 1 base and J by 5 bases, with 15 bases between them. The germline V gene encodes CDR1 KGHSH and CDR2 LQKENI. There are 16 residues in the CDR3. The CDR3 is CASSPRAGPGDQPQHF. CDR3 in DNA: TGTGCCAGCTCACCACGGGCAGGGCCGGGAGATCAGCCCCAGCATTTT.

This chain connects TRBV2 to TRBJ1-1; no clear D. The CDR3 is 13 residues long. The V and J ends lost 2 bases and 1 base respectively, with 5 bases between them. Germline CDR1 SNHLY, CDR2 FYNNEI. The CDR3: CASSESRNTEAFF. Here the CDR3 DNA reads TGTGCCAGCAGTGAATCCAGGAACACTGAAGCTTTCTTT.

This chain joins TRBV5-4 and TRBJ2-1, with 10 nucleotides matching TRBD2. The CDR3 extends over 16 amino acids. With V trimmed by 7 bases and J by 7 bases, 14 bases remained unmatched. CDR1 SGHNT and CDR2 YYREEE come from the germline V gene (reference sequence). The CDR3 protein is CASVKGTLAGVNEQFF. Here the CDR3 DNA reads TGTGCCAGCGTAAAGGGAACCCTAGCGGGAGTGAATGAGCAGTTCTTC.

The rearrangement links TRBV27 to TRBJ1-1, with a weak D call TRBD1 (5 bases). Trimming removed 6 bases from V and 3 bases from J, with 17 bases in between. Per germline, CDR1 MNHEY and CDR2 SMNVEV (reference sequence). The CDR3 loop spans 15 amino acids. DNA for the CDR3: TGTGCCAGCAGGGCTCCTTGGGGGGGGGACACTGAAGCTTTCTTT. Residues: CASRAPWGGDTEAFF.

A few counts support this clone. The J gene is TRBJ2-1, the V gene TRBV25-1; the D gene is possibly TRBD2 (6 bases). This CDR3 is 14 amino acids long. Germline values: CDR1 MGHDK, CDR2 SYGVNS. V was shortened by 11 bases and J by 2 bases, with 16 bases between the two germline ends. CDR3 protein: CAASSVGPYNEQFF. Written as DNA, the CDR3 is TGTGCCGCGTCTAGCGTGGGCCCCTACAATGAGCAGTTCTTC.

This clone was seen more than once but under ten times. The chain combines TRBV13 with TRBJ2-1; 10 nucleotides align to TRBD1. CDR3 size: 15 residues. The germline V gene has CDR1 PRHDT and CDR2 FYEKMQ (reference sequence). V lost 3 bases, J lost 5 bases, and 4 bases stayed unmatched. The CDR3 loop is CASSFLGTGDNEQFF. In nucleotides, the CDR3 is TGTGCCAGCAGCTTCCTAGGGACAGGGGACAATGAGCAGTTCTTC. The full variable domain, with the rest looked up from reference TRBV13 and TRBJ2-1, is AAGVIQSPRHLIKEKRETATLKCYPIPRHDTVYWYQQGPGQDPQFLISFYEKMQSDKGSIPDRFSAQQFSDYHSELNMSSLELGDSALYFCASSFLGTGDNEQFFGPGTRLTVL.

The chain recombines TRBV6-5 with TRBJ2-7, with 8 bases fitting TRBD1. CDR1 MNHEY and CDR2 SVGAGI come from the germline V gene. The CDR3 spans 13 residues. V shed 4 bases, J shed 6 bases, and the junction held 5 bases outside the gene matches. The CDR3 sequence is CASSLGQAAEQYF. The DNA of the CDR3 is TGTGCCAGCAGTTTGGGACAGGCGGCCGAGCAGTACTTC.

This chain connects TRBV28 to TRBJ2-3; 15 bases are a match to TRBD2. The CDR3 contains 15 residues. CDR1 is MDHEN, CDR2 SYDVKM, per germline. J lost 8 bases, V lost 7 bases, and 7 bases had no gene match. The DNA for the CDR3 is TGTGCCAGCACCAGGAGGACTAGCGGGGGGGGTACGCAGTATTTT. Its translation: CASTRRTSGGGTQYF.

This chain joins TRBV7-8 and TRBJ1-5, with 7 bases identical to TRBD1. Per the germline V gene, CDR1 is SGHVS and CDR2 is FQNEAQ. The CDR3 length is 15 residues. V shed 3 bases, J shed 4 bases, and the junction held 6 bases outside the gene matches. The CDR3 nucleotides are TGTGCCAGCAGCTTTGGTGGACAGGAGAATCAGCCCCAGCATTTT. Translating gives CASSFGGQENQPQHF.

CDR3 in DNA: TGCGCCAGCAGCTTGGCGACAGGGAGGAACACTGAAGCTTTCTTT. It is translated as CASSLATGRNTEAFF. The chain links TRBV5-1 to TRBJ1-1; 7 bases are shared with TRBD1. Germline trimming cut 0 bases from V and 1 base from J; bases unmatched to any gene: 3. Looked up from germline, CDR1 is SGHRS and CDR2 is YFSETQ. This CDR3 is built from 15 residues.

The rearrangement links TRBV5-5 to TRBJ1-4; 7 bases agree with TRBD1. The CDR3 consists of 16 residues. Germline V gene lookup returns CDR1 SGHKS and CDR2 YYEKEE (reference sequence). The V gene end was trimmed by 3 bases and the J gene end by 4 bases; junction bases not matched to a gene: 9. The CDR3 nucleotides read TGTGCCAGCAGCTCGGCAGGGGGACAGATTAATGAAAAACTGTTTTTT. It specifies CASSSAGGQINEKLFF.

The gene calls are TRBV7-2 and TRBJ2-7, with TRBD2 as a possible D gene (5 bases). Looked up from germline, CDR1 is SGHTA and CDR2 is FQGNSA. V was trimmed by 5 bases and J by 6 bases, leaving 17 bases between them. This CDR3 is 14 amino acids long. DNA of the CDR3: TGTGCCAGCAGCCCAGGAGGTTCCCTCCTCGAGCAGTACTTC. Its translation is CASSPGGSLLEQYF.

The chain recombines TRBV28 with TRBJ2-5, with TRBD1 matching 8 bases. V gave up 6 bases and J gave up 5 bases; unmatched junction bases: 11. This CDR3 contains 15 residues. Germline lookup yields CDR1 MDHEN and CDR2 SYDVKM. CDR3 residues: CASSPPGQGWETQYF. The CDR3 coding sequence is TGTGCCAGCAGCCCTCCCGGACAGGGATGGGAGACCCAGTACTTC.

The V gene is TRBV5-1, the J gene TRBJ1-1; D might be TRBD1 (5 bases). Germline V gene sequence: CDR1 SGHRS, CDR2 YFSETQ. V was clipped by 4 bases and J by 4 bases, with 20 bases between them. This CDR3 contains 16 residues. The CDR3, as DNA: TGCGCCAGCAGCGGGTGGCAGGGAGGTGCAGGCACTGAAGCTTTCTTT. Amino acid sequence: CASSGWQGGAGTEAFF.